The 32 T cell receptor beta chains in this list originate from one sample, sequenced in a study of CD8 T cells in ankylosing spondylitis. One entry per CDR3 protein, called by TCRdb with MiXCR from the 5' RACE reads. The table lists 250,000 or so distinct CDR3 sequences, approximately 10% of them singletons. Sequencing was done on a sample of blood, either unsorted or a sorted T cell fraction (not recorded which). Receptors originate from a male donor with ankylosing spondylitis or in good health (not recorded which).

The rearrangement joins TRBV10-1 to TRBJ1-2, with D unclear. The CDR3 sequence is 13 residues long. From germline, CDR1 is WNHNN and CDR2 SYGVQD (reference sequence). Trimming stripped 6 bases from V and 5 bases from J, with 13 bases between. DNA of the CDR3: TGCGCCAGCAGCGCCGGAACGAGTTATGGCTACACCTTC. Protein sequence: CASSAGTSYGYTF.

This clonotype was counted only a few times. The CDR3 is CASSLNIQGRTRDEQYF. For the CDR3, the DNA is TGTGCCAGCAGCTTAAACATCCAGGGACGGACGAGGGACGAGCAGTACTTC. The rearrangement uses TRBV7-9 and TRBJ2-7; D assignment may be TRBD1 or TRBD2 (5 bases each). The V gene lost 2 bases and the J gene lost 5 bases, with 22 bases spanning the gap. CDR3 size: 17 residues. Germline V gene lookup returns CDR1 SEHNR and CDR2 FQNEAQ (reference sequence).

This clonotype showed up many times. The chain employs TRBV6-5 and TRBJ1-1, with TRBD1 as a possible D gene (5 bases). Trimming took off 4 bases at V and 1 base at J, with 10 bases between the two ends. The CDR3 is made up of 14 amino acids. CDR1 and CDR2 (germline): MNHEY, SVGAGI. CDR3: CASSWDRKNTEAFF. Here the CDR3 DNA reads TGTGCCAGCAGTTGGGACCGAAAGAACACTGAAGCTTTCTTT.

In this sample, this clonotype turned up many times. The chain recombines TRBV6-6 with TRBJ1-5; D not certain. The germline CDR1 and CDR2 sequences are MNHNY and SVGAGI (reference sequence). V was pared by 6 bases and J by 3 bases, with 9 bases between. CDR3 length equals 13 residues. The CDR3 region is CASRTGFNQPQHF. CDR3 DNA: TGTGCCAGCAGGACGGGTTTCAATCAGCCCCAGCATTTT.

This clonotype was counted ten times or more. The V gene is TRBV7-8, the J gene TRBJ1-1; tentatively, D is TRBD1 (6 bases). Germline CDR1 SGHVS, CDR2 FQNEAQ. The CDR3 totals 13 residues. The ends were cut back, 0 bases at V and 9 bases at J, with 11 bases in the middle. This chain's CDR3 is CASSLAEWGQAFF. In nucleotides, the CDR3 is TGTGCCAGCAGCTTAGCGGAGTGGGGGCAAGCTTTCTTT.

The chain recombines TRBV5-1 with TRBJ1-1; tentative D call: TRBD1 (5 bases). The germline CDR1 and CDR2 sequences are SGHRS and YFSETQ. The CDR3 consists of 18 residues. Trimming left V 7 bases short and J 0 bases short, with 25 bases between. The CDR3, as DNA: TGCGCCAGCGATTACGAGGGGATGAACCTTTCTATGAACACTGAAGCTTTCTTT. Protein sequence: CASDYEGMNLSMNTEAFF. The entire variable domain, with the rest obtained from reference TRBV5-1 and TRBJ1-1, is as follows: KAGVTQTPRYLIKTRGQQVTLSCSPISGHRSVSWYQQTPGQGLQFLFEYFSETQRNKGNFPGRFSGRQFSNSRSEMNVSTLELGDSALYLCASDYEGMNLSMNTEAFFGQGTRLTVV.

In this sample, this clonotype turned up many times. The rearrangement joins TRBV5-1 to TRBJ2-5, with D maybe TRBD1 (5 bases). V was pared by 4 bases and J by 2 bases, with 15 bases between. CDR3 length equals 15 residues. Germline lookup yields CDR1 SGHRS and CDR2 YFSETQ. CDR3: CASSPGGDSQETQYF. Here the CDR3 DNA reads TGCGCCAGCAGCCCCGGCGGCGACAGTCAAGAGACCCAGTACTTC.

This clonotype was detected many times. The chain is built from TRBV3-1 and TRBJ2-7; 13 nucleotides line up with TRBD2. The length of the CDR3 is 17 residues. J lost 2 bases, V lost 2 bases, and 6 bases had no gene match. Germline CDR1 reads LGHDT; CDR2 reads YNNKEL (reference sequence). This CDR3 reads CASSQPGLAGDTYEQYF. CDR3 in DNA: TGTGCCAGCAGCCAACCTGGACTAGCGGGGGATACCTACGAGCAGTACTTC.

This clonotype appeared many times. The chain combines TRBV27 with TRBJ1-3, with D perhaps matching TRBD1 (6 bases). This CDR3 contains 15 residues. Germline lookup yields CDR1 MNHEY and CDR2 SMNVEV (reference sequence). V lost 6 bases and J lost 3, with 15 bases in between. CDR3 loop: CASSPQVRGGNTIYF. As DNA, the CDR3 is TGTGCCAGCAGCCCTCAGGTCAGGGGTGGAAACACCATATATTTT.

This clonotype was recorded a few times. The chain couples TRBV11-2 to TRBJ2-1; TRBD2 aligns across 8 bases. The CDR3 has 16 residues. The germline CDR1 and CDR2 sequences are SGHAT and FQNNGV. Unmatched junction bases numbered 8, after V lost 1 base and J lost 6 bases. The CDR3 bases are TGTGCCAGCAGCTTAGTGCCCGGGGGGGCATCCAATGAGCAGTTCTTC. This encodes CASSLVPGGASNEQFF.

This chain links TRBV20-1 with TRBJ2-2; TRBD2 aligns across 14 bases. Looked up from germline, CDR1 is DFQATT and CDR2 is SNEGSKA (reference sequence). J gave up 11 bases and V 3 bases, and 11 bases lay outside the gene matches. The CDR3 is 16 residues long. CDR3 nucleotide sequence: TGCAGTGCTAGGGGACTAGCGGGGGCTCACACGGCAGAGCTGTTTTTT. Encoded protein: CSARGLAGAHTAELFF.

This clonotype was found many times. V is TRBV4-1 and J is TRBJ1-2, with TRBD1 matching over 8 bases. The CDR3 covers 16 residues. Germline lookup yields CDR1 MGHRA and CDR2 YSYEKL. With V trimmed by 4 bases and J by 7 bases, 14 bases remained unmatched. The CDR3 bases are TGCGCCAGCAGCCCGAAGTGGACAGGGCCCCAAGGTGGCTACACCTTC. Residues: CASSPKWTGPQGGYTF.

In this sample, this clonotype turned up many times. This chain joins TRBV15 and TRBJ1-4; D call uncertain. This CDR3 contains 17 residues. Trimming shortened V by 0 bases and J by 6 bases, and 17 bases separated the two germline ends. CDR1 and CDR2 from the germline V gene are LNHNV and YYDKDF (reference sequence). CDR3 nucleotides: TGTGCCACCAGCAGAGATAAAACCGGAACTGGGGATGAAAAACTGTTTTTT. This codes for CATSRDKTGTGDEKLFF.

This clonotype occurred many times. J is TRBJ2-5 and V is TRBV5-1; possible D gene TRBD2, 5 bases. There are 14 residues in the CDR3. V lost 0 bases and J lost 2, with 8 bases in between. CDR1 is SGHRS, CDR2 YFSETQ, per germline. This CDR3 is CASSLGTLQETQYF. The CDR3 DNA reads TGCGCCAGCAGCTTGGGGACTTTACAAGAGACCCAGTACTTC.

This clonotype was found many times. The rearrangement uses TRBV20-1 and TRBJ1-4, with D maybe TRBD1 (5 bases). Looked up from germline, CDR1 is DFQATT and CDR2 is SNEGSKA (reference sequence). This CDR3 spans 14 amino acids. Deletions cut 6 bases from V and 8 bases from J, with 19 bases between. CDR3 loop: CSAGRGGPREKLFF. CDR3 DNA: TGCAGTGCCGGCCGGGGCGGCCCACGAGAAAAACTGTTTTTT.

In its sample, this clonotype was seen many times. The chain couples TRBV20-1 to TRBJ2-1; 7 bases agree with TRBD2. Germline CDR1 is DFQATT and CDR2 is SNEGSKA (reference sequence). The CDR3 is made up of 16 amino acids. J gave up 0 bases and V 0 bases, and 5 bases lay outside the gene matches. The CDR3 DNA reads as TGCAGTGCTAGAGACCGAAGCGGGGCCTCCTACAATGAGCAGTTCTTC. Its translation is CSARDRSGASYNEQFF.

This clonotype came up many times. This chain uses TRBV11-2 with TRBJ2-1, with 8 bases that match TRBD2. The CDR3 sequence is 17 residues long. Looked up from germline, CDR1 is SGHAT and CDR2 is FQNNGV. The junction had 10 bases not matched to a gene; V was cut back by 0 bases and J by 6 bases. CDR3 in amino acids: CASSLEFALAGGNEQFF. The CDR3, as DNA: TGTGCCAGCAGCTTAGAGTTCGCCCTAGCGGGCGGCAATGAGCAGTTCTTC.

This clonotype showed up many times. The rearrangement links TRBV10-3 to TRBJ1-2, with a tentative D call TRBD1 (5 bases). Trimming took off 5 bases at V and 4 bases at J, with 14 bases between the two ends. This CDR3 has 14 amino acids. Germline-derived CDR1 and CDR2 are ENHRY and SYGVKD. CDR3 bases: TGTGCCATCAGTACGAACCCCGGGACCTATGGCTACACCTTC. Amino acids: CAISTNPGTYGYTF.

This clonotype occurred many times. The chain recombines TRBV9 with TRBJ2-2; 7 bases match TRBD1. From germline, CDR1 is SGDLS and CDR2 YYNGEE. This CDR3 spans 15 amino acids. V shed 3 bases, J shed 5 bases, and the junction held 7 bases outside the gene matches. The CDR3 coding sequence is TGTGCCAGCAGCGGTGAAAGGGGGCTAACCGGGGAGCTGTTTTTT. This gives the protein CASSGERGLTGELFF.

This sequence joins TRBV20-1 and TRBJ1-6; unclear D gene. Deletions cut 0 bases from V and 10 bases from J, with 7 bases between. The CDR3 sequence is 12 residues long. CDR1 is DFQATT, CDR2 SNEGSKA, per germline (reference sequence). The CDR3 DNA sequence: TGCAGTGCTAGAGAAGTTGACTCACCCCTCCACTTT. Amino acid sequence: CSAREVDSPLHF.

The table lists this clonotype with many counts. The chain recombines TRBV29-1 with TRBJ2-3, with TRBD2 matching over 10 bases. J lost 10 bases, V lost 1 base, and 8 bases had no gene match. The germline CDR1 and CDR2 sequences are SQVTM and ANQGSEA. The CDR3 is 14 amino acids. CDR3 DNA sequence: TGCAGCGTTGAAGTGGCTAGCGGGGGAGTACCGCAGTATTTT. It translates to CSVEVASGGVPQYF.

In its sample, this clonotype was seen many times. The genes are TRBV5-1 and TRBJ1-1; a possible D gene is TRBD1 (6 bases). CDR1 SGHRS and CDR2 YFSETQ come from the germline V gene. This CDR3 is 16 amino acids long. The germline V and J ends were trimmed by 6 bases and 3 bases, with 21 bases remaining between them. CDR3 protein: CASNRGTTGHDTEAFF. Written as DNA, the CDR3 is TGCGCCAGCAATAGGGGGACCACAGGGCACGACACTGAAGCTTTCTTT.

This clonotype appeared many times. This chain uses TRBV3-1 with TRBJ2-1, with TRBD2 as a possible D gene (5 bases). This CDR3 is built from 15 residues. Germline V gene lookup returns CDR1 LGHDT and CDR2 YNNKEL (reference sequence). Trimming cost V 5 bases and J 5 bases, with 16 bases left between them. The CDR3 nucleotides are TGTGCCAGCAGCTCTCAGCCGGGGTGGGACAATGAGCAGTTCTTC. Protein product: CASSSQPGWDNEQFF.

This clonotype was counted ten times or more. The genes are TRBV20-1 and TRBJ1-1, with D perhaps matching TRBD1 (6 bases). The CDR3 runs 16 residues. Germline CDR1 reads DFQATT; CDR2 reads SNEGSKA (reference sequence). V dropped 5 bases and J dropped 1 base, with 20 bases sitting between them. The CDR3 reads CSASSELQGSNTEAFF. The CDR3 coding sequence is TGCAGTGCTTCGTCGGAGCTACAGGGTTCGAACACTGAAGCTTTCTTT.

This clonotype has a count of ten or more. The chain joins TRBV20-1 to TRBJ1-2, with 9 bases aligning to TRBD1. Germline CDR1 DFQATT, CDR2 SNEGSKA (reference sequence). Trimming at V came to 3 bases and at J to 1 base, leaving 3 bases not matched to a gene. This CDR3 is 14 amino acids long. The CDR3 nucleotides are TGCAGTGCTAGTGGGACAGGGTTTAACTATGGCTACACCTTC. It yields the protein CSASGTGFNYGYTF.

This chain connects TRBV27 to TRBJ2-5; no clear D. Germline loops: CDR1 MNHEY, CDR2 SMNVEV (reference sequence). The V gene lost 8 bases and the J gene lost 3 bases, with 10 bases spanning the gap. There are 12 residues in the CDR3. The CDR3 nucleotides are TGTGCCAGCGGCCACTTCGAAGAGACCCAGTACTTC. Translating it yields CASGHFEETQYF.

With regard to this clonotype: At one end, the junction sequence differs from germline, possibly due to a read error. The chain has TRBV7-9 and TRBJ1-1; D ambiguous. In germline, CDR1 is SEHNR, CDR2 FQNEAQ (reference sequence). This CDR3 is built from 14 residues. The CDR3: CSSSLATMNTEAFF. Here the CDR3 DNA reads TGTTCCAGCAGCTTAGCAACGATGAACACTGAAGCTTTCTTT.

This clonotype was picked up a small number of times. V and J are TRBV29-1 and TRBJ1-3; maybe TRBD1 (5 bases). CDR3 size: 12 residues. Germline CDR1 reads SQVTM; CDR2 reads ANQGSEA. V was clipped by 6 bases and J by 4 bases, with 10 bases between them. CDR3 residues: CSVQGVGNTIYF. The CDR3 DNA sequence: TGCAGCGTCCAGGGTGTGGGAAACACCATATATTTT.

This clonotype has ten or more counts. This rearrangement joins TRBV12-3 or TRBV12-4 to TRBJ1-1; D gene ambiguous. The V end lost 6 bases, the J end lost 0 bases, and 11 bases lay between the germline ends. CDR3 length: 14 amino acids. CDR3 protein: CASRTGSMNTEAFF. In DNA, the CDR3 is TGTGCCAGCAGGACGGGCAGCATGAACACTGAAGCTTTCTTT.

This clonotype came up many times. The chain has TRBV4-2 and TRBJ2-7, with TRBD2 identical over 7 bases. The length of the CDR3 is 16 residues. V lost 4 bases and J lost 0; bases outside the gene matches: 9. CDR1 and CDR2 (germline): LGHNA, YNFKEQ. The CDR3 is CASSPLLRGNSYEQYF. The CDR3 DNA follows: TGTGCCAGCAGCCCGCTGTTGCGGGGGAACTCCTACGAGCAGTACTTC.

This clonotype was recorded many times. The V call is TRBV20-1, the J call TRBJ1-2, with TRBD1 identical over 7 bases. The trim removed 0 bases at V and 6 bases at J, leaving 13 bases unmatched. This CDR3 is 16 amino acids long. In germline, CDR1 is DFQATT, CDR2 SNEGSKA (reference sequence). CDR3 in amino acids: CSARDSGPYRGDGYTF. The CDR3 DNA reads TGCAGTGCTAGAGATTCGGGGCCGTACAGGGGTGATGGCTACACCTTC.

This clonotype came up many times. The rearrangement uses TRBV3-1 and TRBJ2-1, with TRBD2 matching 9 bases. V was pared by 6 bases and J by 7 bases, with 13 bases of the junction left unmatched. Germline loops: CDR1 LGHDT, CDR2 YNNKEL (reference sequence). The CDR3 totals 16 residues. The CDR3 DNA sequence: TGTGCCAGCAGTCCCCTCACTAGCGGGCTCGCAAATGAGCAGTTCTTC. The encoded protein is CASSPLTSGLANEQFF.